The TCR beta chain described here comes from a study of cytomegalovirus exposure and HLA in healthy donors. Points on this clone: No antigen is known for it.

Both 60 Vbeta primers and 13 Jbeta primers went into the PCR. Assay: immunoSEQ multiplex PCR; the TCRdb copy retains only in-frame clones and omits some. This sample carries roughly 140,000 clones, roughly 76% of them seen once, and the ten largest clones take approximately 1.1%. Study-wide results and limits: A later analysis appeared to link common viral pathogens to several of the most significant clusters.

The CDR3 spans 15 residues. Trimming pared 6 bases from V and 0 bases from J, leaving 12 bases between. The V gene's germline CDR1 is LNHDA and CDR2 SQIVND (reference sequence). This receptor was obtained from a female donor in good health and CMV-seronegative. Sequenced input: PBMCs. The rearrangement joins TRBV19 to TRBJ2-1, with D maybe TRBD2 (6 bases). The CDR3 sequence is CASREDGSSYNEQFF. CDR3 nucleotides: TGTGCCAGTAGAGAGGACGGGAGCTCCTACAATGAGCAGTTCTTC. The full variable domain, rest sourced from reference TRBV19 and TRBJ2-1, is DGGITQSPKYLFRKEGQNVTLSCEQNLNHDAMYWYRQDPGQGLRLIYYSQIVNDFQKGDIAEGYSVSREKKESFPLTVTSAQKNPTAFYLCASREDGSSYNEQFFGPGTRLTVL.